The 27 T cell receptor beta chains below were found in one sample sequenced in a study of vaccination and CD4 T cells after COVID-19 (dated by TCRdb to 2022 to 2024). The library was made by PCR. The sequencer was an Illumina iSeq 100. DNA from cultured CD4+ T cells was subjected to TCR sequencing with the Oncomine TCR Beta short-read assay at the Johns Hopkins FTIC core. TCRdb reprocessing: public reads trimmed at Q25 with fastp, clones called with MiXCR, in-frame beta chains kept. Every distinct CDR3 protein forms one entry, paired with its most common genes and DNA. Counted in this sample were some 8,200 distinct CDR3 sequences; approximately 41% of them appeared once. The ten largest clones add up to around 19% of the sample. Their antigens are not known. The treatment or condition label here, explained by the study, means: approximately 9-day PBMC culture with coronavirus spike peptide pools or control peptides (ViraFEST assay). CD4+ T cells from unexposed donors were collected before the COVID-19 pandemic (2011-2018).

Specimen: CD4+ T cells from blood, cultured in vitro. These receptors were taken from a human donor in good health.

This chain uses TRBV27 with TRBJ1-6; no firm D call. There are 13 residues in the CDR3. Germline CDR1 reads MNHEY; CDR2 reads SMNVEV (reference sequence). V shed 2 bases and J shed 7 bases, with 6 bases lying between them. In DNA form, the CDR3 reads TGTGCCAGCAGTTTAGGCAAGAATTCACCCCTCCACTTT. Translated, it gives CASSLGKNSPLHF.

The chain employs TRBV7-9 and TRBJ2-5; D tentatively reads TRBD1 or TRBD2 (5 bases each). This CDR3 is built from 17 residues. Between the trimmed V and J ends, which lost 5 bases and 4 bases, there was a span of 23 bases. Germline assignment: CDR1 SEHNR and CDR2 FQNEAQ (reference sequence). In DNA form, the CDR3 reads TGTGCCAGCAGCAAACACGTCGCGGTAGAGGGGCCAGAGACCCAGTACTTC. This sequence encodes CASSKHVAVEGPETQYF.

The J gene is TRBJ2-1, the V gene TRBV25-1; TRBD1 is a possible D gene (6 bases). The CDR3 runs 17 residues. V was pared by 4 bases and J by 8 bases, with 24 bases between. Germline CDR1 and CDR2: MGHDK and SYGVNS. The CDR3 DNA sequence: TGTGCCAGCAGTGCCAGAAGGGGCAGGGGACACGACTATGAGCAGTTCTTC. This translates into CASSARRGRGHDYEQFF.

The V and J genes are TRBV6-1 and TRBJ2-7; D may match TRBD1 or TRBD2 (5 bases each). Germline V gene lookup returns CDR1 MNHNS and CDR2 SASEGT. V was shortened by 4 bases and J by 2 bases, with 24 bases between the two germline ends. There are 18 residues in the CDR3. The DNA for the CDR3 is TGTGCCAGCAGTGGATCGGGGCAAGGCCCTACCTTTACCTACGAGCAGTACTTC. Translation gives CASSGSGQGPTFTYEQYF.

This clonotype was observed once. This chain connects TRBV6-1 to TRBJ1-1; D unresolved. The CDR3 length is 12 residues. V lost 6 bases and J lost 6, with 11 bases in between. Looked up from germline, CDR1 is MNHNS and CDR2 is SASEGT. CDR3 loop: CASSRKNPEAFF. The CDR3 nucleotides read TGTGCCAGCAGCCGGAAAAACCCTGAAGCTTTCTTT.

The chain combines TRBV2 with TRBJ2-3, with D possibly being TRBD1 (6 bases). This CDR3 has 14 amino acids. V gave up 7 bases and J gave up 0 bases, with 11 bases separating them. CDR1 is SNHLY and CDR2 is FYNNEI in the germline V gene. The CDR3 sequence is CASTGGASTDTQYF. In DNA, the CDR3 is TGTGCCAGCACTGGGGGCGCTAGCACAGATACGCAGTATTTT.

The chain links TRBV6-1 to TRBJ1-6, with D hard to call. Germline V lookup: CDR1 MNHNS, CDR2 SASEGT. Trimming removed 2 bases at V and 9 bases at J, with 8 bases between. This CDR3 is built from 13 residues. Written as DNA, the CDR3 is TGTGCCAGCAGTGAACAGGCGGGTTCACCCCTCCACTTT. The encoded protein is CASSEQAGSPLHF.

This sequence joins TRBV11-1 and TRBJ2-5; tentatively, D is TRBD2 (6 bases). This CDR3 is 13 amino acids long. Per germline, CDR1 SGHAT and CDR2 FQDESV (reference sequence). V was cut by 7 bases and J by 3 bases, with 12 bases left in between. CDR3 sequence (DNA): TGTGCCAGCACCACGGGAGTCGAAGAGACCCAGTACTTC. Translated, it gives CASTTGVEETQYF.

This chain joins TRBV30 and TRBJ2-3; D not certain. The V and J ends lost 0 bases and 2 bases respectively, with 12 bases between them. The CDR3 contains 15 residues. CDR1 is GTSNPN and CDR2 is SVGIG in the germline V gene (reference sequence). The CDR3: CAWSVTAGITDTQYF. The CDR3 DNA follows: TGTGCCTGGAGTGTAACCGCCGGAATCACAGATACGCAGTATTTT.

The chain uses TRBV5-1 and TRBJ1-5, with D possibly being TRBD1 (6 bases). Trimming stripped 4 bases from V and 0 bases from J, with 14 bases between. Germline values: CDR1 SGHRS, CDR2 YFSETQ. The CDR3 has 16 amino acids. DNA for the CDR3: TGCGCCAGCAGCCCGGGTGGGGGGCTTAGCAATCAGCCCCAGCATTTT. This gives the protein CASSPGGGLSNQPQHF.

This clonotype was observed a handful of times. J is TRBJ1-5 and V is TRBV6-1; D is uncertain. Deletions cut 8 bases from V and 0 bases from J, with 11 bases between. Germline CDR1 and CDR2: MNHNS and SASEGT. This CDR3 region has 14 residues. CDR3 nucleotides: TGTGCCAGCTCCCCAGACTATAGCAATCAGCCCCAGCATTTT. Protein sequence: CASSPDYSNQPQHF.

The chain combines TRBV2 with TRBJ2-5, with D tentatively TRBD1 (6 bases). The germline CDR1 and CDR2 sequences are SNHLY and FYNNEI. The CDR3 sequence is 13 residues long. Trimming stripped 5 bases from V and 2 bases from J, with 9 bases between. The CDR3 sequence: CASSQGRQETQYF. As DNA, the CDR3 is TGTGCCAGCAGTCAGGGGCGGCAAGAGACCCAGTACTTC.

The chain links TRBV11-2 to TRBJ1-5; a weak D match, TRBD1 (5 bases). CDR3 length: 13 residues. The germline V gene encodes CDR1 SGHAT and CDR2 FQNNGV. Trimming pared 4 bases from V and 9 bases from J, leaving 13 bases between. CDR3 DNA: TGTGCCAGCAGCTCCCTAGAGGGGTCGCCCCAGCATTTT. Translated: CASSSLEGSPQHF.

This sequence joins TRBV4-3 and TRBJ2-3; the match to TRBD1 covers 7 bases. This CDR3 has 15 amino acids. Germline assignment: CDR1 LGHNA and CDR2 YSLEER. Trimming removed 0 bases from V and 7 bases from J; junction bases left unmatched: 7. The CDR3 DNA reads TGCGCCAGCAGCCAAGATCCCGACAGGGTCAATACGCAGTATTTT. Translation gives CASSQDPDRVNTQYF.

The chain employs TRBV10-3 and TRBJ2-1, with 9 nucleotides matching TRBD2. This CDR3 comprises 18 residues. Germline CDR1 and CDR2: ENHRY and SYGVKD. V shed 6 bases, J shed 3 bases, and the junction held 15 bases outside the gene matches. The CDR3 region is CAISGWGVIAGDYNEQFF. CDR3 bases: TGTGCCATCAGCGGATGGGGCGTAATAGCGGGAGACTACAATGAGCAGTTCTTC.

The genes are TRBV28 and TRBJ1-6, with D possibly TRBD1 on 6 matching bases. The ends were cut back, 6 bases at V and 11 bases at J, with 17 bases in the middle. Germline V gene sequence: CDR1 MDHEN, CDR2 SYDVKM. The CDR3 is 14 residues long. CDR3 protein: CASRPGQSTPPLHF. The CDR3 DNA is TGTGCCAGCAGGCCGGGACAATCGACACCACCCCTCCACTTT.

The V gene is TRBV2, the J gene TRBJ2-1; D might be TRBD1 (5 bases). This CDR3 is built from 16 residues. Looked up from germline, CDR1 is SNHLY and CDR2 is FYNNEI. V dropped 2 bases and J dropped 4 bases, with 15 bases sitting between them. In DNA, the CDR3 is TGTGCCAGCAGTGAATCTAGGGGAATAAGGTACAATGAGCAGTTCTTC. Its translation is CASSESRGIRYNEQFF.

The chain recombines TRBV20-1 with TRBJ2-3, with TRBD2 identical over 13 bases. In germline, CDR1 is DFQATT, CDR2 SNEGSKA (reference sequence). V lost 4 bases, J lost 6 bases, and 7 bases stayed unmatched. There are 15 residues in the CDR3. As DNA, the CDR3 is TGCAGTGCTAAGGGACTAGCGGGATTGGCGGATACGCAGTATTTT. As protein: CSAKGLAGLADTQYF.

The chain carries TRBV6-4 and TRBJ1-1; D gene unclear. Germline lookup yields CDR1 MRHNA and CDR2 SNTAGT. Trimming removed 3 bases from V and 1 base from J, with 12 bases in between. There are 15 residues in the CDR3. The CDR3 DNA follows: TGTGCCAGCAGTGAACCAGAAAATGAGAACACTGAAGCTTTCTTT. Its translation is CASSEPENENTEAFF.

The chain employs TRBV5-1 and TRBJ2-1, with TRBD2 identical over 9 bases. After removal of 6 bases from V and 10 bases from J, the junction contained 20 bases not matched to a gene. This CDR3 is built from 17 residues. In germline, CDR1 is SGHRS, CDR2 YFSETQ. The CDR3 protein is CASTPSGTSLLSSEQFF. Here the CDR3 DNA reads TGCGCCAGCACCCCATCCGGGACTAGCCTCCTTTCGAGCGAGCAGTTCTTC.

There are a few counts of this clonotype. The chain's CDR3 is CASSSGGGSWTSSYNEQFF. CDR3 nucleotide sequence: TGTGCCAGCAGCTCCGGGGGGGGTTCGTGGACGAGCTCCTACAATGAGCAGTTCTTC. The chain is built from TRBV7-6 and TRBJ2-1, with 8 positions matching TRBD2. Losses at the gene ends were 4 bases for V and 0 bases for J; bases not matched to a gene: 14. Germline V gene sequence: CDR1 SGHVS, CDR2 FNYEAQ. There are 19 residues in the CDR3. Full variable domain (rest looked up from reference TRBV7-6 and TRBJ2-1): GAGVSQSPRYKVTKRGQDVALRCDPISGHVSLYWYRQALGQGPEFLTYFNYEAQQDKSGLPNDRFSAERPEGSISTLTIQRTEQRDSAMYRCASSSGGGSWTSSYNEQFFGPGTRLTVL.

This clonotype was counted a single time. The chain joins TRBV7-8 to TRBJ2-1; D is perhaps TRBD1 (5 bases). The CDR3 contains 16 residues. The ends were cut back, 7 bases at V and 6 bases at J, with 22 bases in the middle. The germline gives CDR1 SGHVS, CDR2 FQNEAQ. The CDR3 region is CASTHSRVVGPNEQFF. In DNA, the CDR3 is TGTGCCAGCACCCACTCCAGGGTTGTTGGGCCCAATGAGCAGTTCTTC.

This clonotype has more than one count but fewer than ten. CDR3 nucleotides: TGTGCCAGCAGTTGGGGCAGAAACTTACAGGGGGCTACAAATTCACCCCTCCACTTT. Protein sequence: CASSWGRNLQGATNSPLHF. The chain joins TRBV6-5 to TRBJ1-6; 9 bases align to TRBD1. This CDR3 has 19 residues. J was trimmed by 7 bases and V by 4 bases; bases with no gene match: 17. The germline CDR1 and CDR2 sequences are MNHEY and SVGAGI.

V gene TRBV11-3 combines with J gene TRBJ2-3; 10 bases fit TRBD2. CDR1 and CDR2 (germline): SGHNT, YENEEA. CDR3 length equals 16 residues. V shed 5 bases, J shed 1 base, and the junction held 6 bases outside the gene matches. The CDR3 is CASSIKGTSGTDTQYF. The DNA of the CDR3 is TGTGCCAGCAGCATCAAAGGGACTAGCGGCACAGATACGCAGTATTTT.

V usage is TRBV2 and J usage is TRBJ2-7; no reliable D call. CDR1 is SNHLY, CDR2 FYNNEI, per germline. V was clipped by 6 bases and J by 3 bases, with 12 bases between them. The CDR3 has 13 amino acids. The CDR3: CASRLYRDYEQYF. The CDR3 coding sequence is TGTGCCAGCAGACTTTACAGAGACTACGAGCAGTACTTC.

This clonotype has more than one count but fewer than ten. The chain combines TRBV7-2 with TRBJ1-2; TRBD1 might be the D (5 bases). This CDR3 spans 14 amino acids. V shed 5 bases and J shed 5 bases, with 15 bases lying between them. The germline V gene has CDR1 SGHTA and CDR2 FQGNSA. In DNA form, the CDR3 reads TGTGCCAGCAGCCCGGGGACCCCCGGGTATGGCTACACCTTC. Translated: CASSPGTPGYGYTF. The whole variable domain, filled in from reference TRBV7-2 and TRBJ1-2, reads GAGVSQSPSNKVTEKGKDVELRCDPISGHTALYWYRQSLGQGLEFLIYFQGNSAPDKSGLPSDRFSAERTGGSVSTLTIQRTQQEDSAVYLCASSPGTPGYGYTFGSGTRLTVV.

This clonotype has more than one count but fewer than ten. This chain connects TRBV6-1 to TRBJ1-4, with TRBD1 as a possible D gene (5 bases). This CDR3 comprises 14 residues. The germline gives CDR1 MNHNS, CDR2 SASEGT. The germline V and J ends were trimmed by 7 bases and 3 bases, with 12 bases remaining between them. For the CDR3, the DNA is TGTGCCAGCAACATAGCGGGGCCTAATGAAAAACTGTTTTTT. This encodes CASNIAGPNEKLFF.